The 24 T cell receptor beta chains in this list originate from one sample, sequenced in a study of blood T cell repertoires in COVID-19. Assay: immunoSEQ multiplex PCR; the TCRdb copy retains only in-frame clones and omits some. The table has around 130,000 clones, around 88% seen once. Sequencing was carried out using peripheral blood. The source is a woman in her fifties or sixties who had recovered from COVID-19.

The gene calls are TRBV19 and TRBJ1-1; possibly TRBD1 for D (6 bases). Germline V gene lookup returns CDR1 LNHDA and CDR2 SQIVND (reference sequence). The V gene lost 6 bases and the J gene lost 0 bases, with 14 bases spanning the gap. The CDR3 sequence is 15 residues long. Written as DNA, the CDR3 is TGTGCCAGTAGGTCACGGGACACCTTGAACACTGAAGCTTTCTTT. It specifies CASRSRDTLNTEAFF.

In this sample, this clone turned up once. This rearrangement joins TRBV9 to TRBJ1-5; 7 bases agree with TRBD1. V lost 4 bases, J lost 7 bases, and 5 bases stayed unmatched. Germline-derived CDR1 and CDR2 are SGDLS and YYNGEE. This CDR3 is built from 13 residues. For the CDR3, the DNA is TGTGCCAGCAGCCCCTCAGGGGGGCAGCCCCAGCATTTT. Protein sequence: CASSPSGGQPQHF.

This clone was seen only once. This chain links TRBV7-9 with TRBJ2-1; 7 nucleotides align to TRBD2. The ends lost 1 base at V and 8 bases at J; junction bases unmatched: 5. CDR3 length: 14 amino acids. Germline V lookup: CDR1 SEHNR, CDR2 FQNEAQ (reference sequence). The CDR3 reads CASSLGWREYEQFF. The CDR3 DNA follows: TGTGCCAGCAGCTTAGGTTGGCGGGAGTATGAGCAGTTCTTC.

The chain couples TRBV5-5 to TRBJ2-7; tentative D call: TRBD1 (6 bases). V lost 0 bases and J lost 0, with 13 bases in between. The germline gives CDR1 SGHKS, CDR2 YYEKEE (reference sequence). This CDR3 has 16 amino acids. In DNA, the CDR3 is TGTGCCAGCAGCTTGGAAGGCAGGGGACCCTCCTACGAGCAGTACTTC. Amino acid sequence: CASSLEGRGPSYEQYF.

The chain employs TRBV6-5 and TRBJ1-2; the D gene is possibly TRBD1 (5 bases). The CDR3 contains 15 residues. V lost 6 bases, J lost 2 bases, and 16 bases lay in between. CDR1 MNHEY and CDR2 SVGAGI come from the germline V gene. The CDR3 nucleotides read TGTGCCAGCAGGGGGACGGCGGAGGGCAACTATGGCTACACCTTC. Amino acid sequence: CASRGTAEGNYGYTF.

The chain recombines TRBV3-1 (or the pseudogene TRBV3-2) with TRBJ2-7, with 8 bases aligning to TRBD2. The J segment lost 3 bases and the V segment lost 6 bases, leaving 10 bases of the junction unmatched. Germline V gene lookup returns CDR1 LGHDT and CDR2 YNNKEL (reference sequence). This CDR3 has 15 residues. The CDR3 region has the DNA TGTGCCAGCAGTCCCGGGTTGAGCGGGAGCTACGAGCAGTACTTC. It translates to CASSPGLSGSYEQYF.

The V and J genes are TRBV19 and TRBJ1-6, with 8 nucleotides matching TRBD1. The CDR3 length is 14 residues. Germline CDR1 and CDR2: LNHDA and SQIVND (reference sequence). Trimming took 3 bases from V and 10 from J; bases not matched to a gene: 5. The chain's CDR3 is CASSIDRGRSPLHF. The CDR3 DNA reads TGTGCCAGTAGTATCGACAGGGGACGATCACCCCTCCACTTT.

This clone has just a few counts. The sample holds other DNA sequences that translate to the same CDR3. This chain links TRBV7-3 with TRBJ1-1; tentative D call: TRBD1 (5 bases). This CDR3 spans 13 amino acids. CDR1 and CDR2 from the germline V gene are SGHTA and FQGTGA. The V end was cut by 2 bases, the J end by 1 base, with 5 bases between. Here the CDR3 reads CASSLGQNTEAFF. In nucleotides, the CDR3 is TGTGCCAGCAGCTTAGGACAGAACACTGAAGCTTTCTTT.

CDR3 amino acids: CASSLRLAGVTDTQYF. The CDR3 coding sequence is TGCGCCAGCAGCTTGAGGCTAGCGGGAGTTACGGATACGCAGTATTTT. The rearrangement joins TRBV5-1 to TRBJ2-3; TRBD2 aligns across 10 bases. The germline gives CDR1 SGHRS, CDR2 YFSETQ. The CDR3 runs to 16 residues. After removal of 1 base from V and 6 bases from J, the junction contained 8 bases not matched to a gene.

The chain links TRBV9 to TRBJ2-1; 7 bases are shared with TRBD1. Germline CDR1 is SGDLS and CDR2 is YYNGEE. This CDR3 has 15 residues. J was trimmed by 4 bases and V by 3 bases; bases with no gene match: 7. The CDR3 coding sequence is TGTGCCAGCAGCGCCGGGACAGTAACTTACAATGAGCAGTTCTTC. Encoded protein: CASSAGTVTYNEQFF.

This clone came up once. The DNA for the CDR3 is TGTGCCAGCAGCTCGGACAGGGGGCGGGATACTGAAGCTTTCTTT. Protein product: CASSSDRGRDTEAFF. This chain uses TRBV6-5 with TRBJ1-1; 11 nucleotides match TRBD1. The CDR3 runs to 15 residues. From germline, CDR1 is MNHEY and CDR2 SVGAGI. The V segment lost 6 bases and the J segment 5 bases; nucleotides outside the gene matches: 8.

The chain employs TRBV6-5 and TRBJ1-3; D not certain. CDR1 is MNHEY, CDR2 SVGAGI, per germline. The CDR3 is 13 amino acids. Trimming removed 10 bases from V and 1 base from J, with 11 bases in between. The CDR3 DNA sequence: TGTGCCATTGAGCGGTTTTCTGGAAACACCATATATTTT. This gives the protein CAIERFSGNTIYF.

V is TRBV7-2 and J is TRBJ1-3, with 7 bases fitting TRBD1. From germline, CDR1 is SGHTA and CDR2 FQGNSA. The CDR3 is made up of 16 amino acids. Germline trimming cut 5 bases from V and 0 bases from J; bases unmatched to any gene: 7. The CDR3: CASSPLGTASGNTIYF. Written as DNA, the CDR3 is TGTGCCAGCAGCCCACTAGGGACAGCCTCTGGAAACACCATATATTTT. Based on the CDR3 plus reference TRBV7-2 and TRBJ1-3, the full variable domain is GAGVSQSPSNKVTEKGKDVELRCDPISGHTALYWYRQSLGQGLEFLIYFQGNSAPDKSGLPSDRFSAERTGGSVSTLTIQRTQQEDSAVYLCASSPLGTASGNTIYFGEGSWLTVV.

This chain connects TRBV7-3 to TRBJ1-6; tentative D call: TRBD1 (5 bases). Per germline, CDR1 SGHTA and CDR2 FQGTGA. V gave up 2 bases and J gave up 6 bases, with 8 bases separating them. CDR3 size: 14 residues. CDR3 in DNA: TGTGCCAGCAGCTTACAGGGATTTAATTCACCCCTCCACTTT. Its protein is CASSLQGFNSPLHF.

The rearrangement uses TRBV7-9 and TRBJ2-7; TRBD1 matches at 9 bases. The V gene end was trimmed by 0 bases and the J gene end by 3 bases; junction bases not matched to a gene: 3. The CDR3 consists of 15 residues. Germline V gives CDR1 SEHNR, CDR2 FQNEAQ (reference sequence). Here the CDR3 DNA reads TGTGCCAGCAGCTTAGCTGGACAGGGGTTCTACGAGCAGTACTTC. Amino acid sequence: CASSLAGQGFYEQYF.

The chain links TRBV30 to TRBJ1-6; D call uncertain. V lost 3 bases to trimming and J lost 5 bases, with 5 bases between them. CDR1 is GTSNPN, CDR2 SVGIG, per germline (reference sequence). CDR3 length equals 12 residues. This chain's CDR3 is CAWRANNSPLHF. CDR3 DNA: TGTGCCTGGAGGGCAAATAATTCACCCCTCCACTTT.

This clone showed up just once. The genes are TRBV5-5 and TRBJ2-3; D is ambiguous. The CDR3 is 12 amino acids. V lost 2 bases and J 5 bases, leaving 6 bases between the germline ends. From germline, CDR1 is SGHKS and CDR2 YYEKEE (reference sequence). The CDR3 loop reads CASSLLGDTQYF. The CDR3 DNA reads TGTGCCAGCAGCTTACTCGGAGATACGCAGTATTTT.

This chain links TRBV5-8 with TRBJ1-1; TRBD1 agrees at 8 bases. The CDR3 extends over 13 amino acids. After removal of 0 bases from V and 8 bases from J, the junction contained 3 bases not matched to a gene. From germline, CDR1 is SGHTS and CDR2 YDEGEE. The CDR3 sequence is CASSLGNRGEAFF. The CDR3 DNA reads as TGTGCCAGCAGCTTGGGCAACAGGGGGGAAGCTTTCTTT.

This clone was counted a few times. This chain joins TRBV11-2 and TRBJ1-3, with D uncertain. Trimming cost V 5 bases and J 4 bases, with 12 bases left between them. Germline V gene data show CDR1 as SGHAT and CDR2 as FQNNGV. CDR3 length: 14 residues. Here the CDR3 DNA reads TGTGCCAGCAGCACCAAGGCGGGGGGAAACACCATATATTTT. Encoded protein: CASSTKAGGNTIYF.

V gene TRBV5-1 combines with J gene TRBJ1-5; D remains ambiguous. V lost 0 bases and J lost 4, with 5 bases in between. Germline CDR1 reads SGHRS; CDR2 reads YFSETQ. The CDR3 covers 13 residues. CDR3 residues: CASSLDRNQPQHF. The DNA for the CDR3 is TGCGCCAGCAGCTTGGACAGAAATCAGCCCCAGCATTTT.

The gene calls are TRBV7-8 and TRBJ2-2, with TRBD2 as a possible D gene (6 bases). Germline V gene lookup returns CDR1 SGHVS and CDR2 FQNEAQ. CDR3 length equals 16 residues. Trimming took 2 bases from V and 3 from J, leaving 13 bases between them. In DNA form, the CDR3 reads TGTGCCAGCAGCTTACGGTGGGGGACTGACACCGGGGAGCTGTTTTTT. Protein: CASSLRWGTDTGELFF.

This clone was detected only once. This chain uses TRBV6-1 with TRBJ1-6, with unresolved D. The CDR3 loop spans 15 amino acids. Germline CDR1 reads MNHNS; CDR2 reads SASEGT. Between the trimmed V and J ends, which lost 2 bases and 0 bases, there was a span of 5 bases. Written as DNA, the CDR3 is TGTGCCAGCAGTGAAACGAGCTCCTATAATTCACCCCTCCACTTT. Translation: CASSETSSYNSPLHF.

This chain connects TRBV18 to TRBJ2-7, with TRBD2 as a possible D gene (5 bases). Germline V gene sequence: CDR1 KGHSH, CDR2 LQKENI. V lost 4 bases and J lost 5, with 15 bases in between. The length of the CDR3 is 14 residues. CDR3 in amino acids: CASSLLGENHEQYF. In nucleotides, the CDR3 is TGTGCCAGCTCACTCCTCGGGGAAAACCACGAGCAGTACTTC.

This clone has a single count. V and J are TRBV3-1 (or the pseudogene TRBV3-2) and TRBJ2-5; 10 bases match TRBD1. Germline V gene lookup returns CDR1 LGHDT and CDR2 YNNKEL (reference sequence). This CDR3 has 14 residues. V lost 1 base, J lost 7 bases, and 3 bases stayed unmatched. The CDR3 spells CASSQGGQGGTQYF. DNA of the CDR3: TGTGCCAGCAGCCAAGGTGGACAGGGGGGGACCCAGTACTTC.